This is a list of T cell receptor beta chains from one sample in a study of T-cell reconstitution after alpha-beta-depleted transplantation in children. MiXCR was run by TCRdb on the PCR reads, yielding one entry per CDR3 protein. The sample shows about 500,000 distinct CDR3 sequences, about 30% of them seen only once. Sequenced here: PBMCs from the stem cell graft donor, sampled from the stem cell graft. The receptors derive from a human donor who donated a stem cell graft to a child with aplastic anemia. CDR3s include the opening cysteine and the closing phenylalanine or tryptophan. D genes are given only for firm matches. Some rows mark clone size as missing; the rest say once, few, many or name a class of expanded clone.

few	TRBJ1-4	TRBV20-1	-	CSARGGQGNEKLFF	TGCAGTGCTAGAGGAGGTCAGGGTAATGAAAAACTGTTTTTT
few	TRBJ2-1	TRBV24-1	-	CATSDMGSQGNEQFF	TGTGCCACCAGTGATATGGGGAGCCAGGGGAATGAGCAGTTCTTC
-	TRBJ1-4	TRBV14	-	CASSQVGATNEKLFF	TGTGCCAGCAGCCAAGTAGGAGCAACTAATGAAAAACTGTTTTTT
few	TRBJ1-1	TRBV10-3	-	CAISEGRVNTEAFF	TGTGCCATCAGTGAGGGTCGGGTTAACACTGAAGCTTTCTTT
-	TRBJ1-1	TRBV25-1	-	CASSELGPANTEAFF	TGTGCCAGCAGTGAATTGGGGCCCGCGAACACTGAAGCTTTCTTT
-	TRBJ2-5	TRBV15	TRBD2	CATTTGGGETQYF	TGTGCCACTACTACGGGAGGGGGAGAGACCCAGTACTTC
-	TRBJ2-7	TRBV6-2/TRBV6-3	-	CASKLPGTYEQYF	TGTGCCAGCAAGCTACCAGGAACCTACGAGCAGTACTTC
-	TRBJ1-3	TRBV28	-	CASSLIGVGNTIYF	TGTGCCAGCAGTTTAATTGGGGTAGGAAACACCATATATTTT
-	TRBJ2-5	TRBV12-3/TRBV12-4	-	CASSLGATGRETQYF	TGTGCCAGCAGTTTAGGGGCGACAGGGAGGGAGACCCAGTACTTC
-	TRBJ1-4	TRBV7-6	-	CASSSRPRGPNEKLFF	TGTGCCAGCAGCTCGAGGCCACGAGGGCCTAATGAAAAACTGTTTTTT
few	TRBJ1-4	TRBV15	-	CATSRKDPDEKLFF	TGTGCCACCAGCAGAAAAGACCCAGATGAAAAACTGTTTTTT
-	TRBJ2-2	TRBV5-1	TRBD2	CASEGGQNTGELFF	TGCGCCAGCGAGGGAGGGCAGAACACCGGGGAGCTGTTTTTT
few	TRBJ2-1	TRBV6-5	TRBD2	CASSYGRGGENEQFF	TGTGCCAGCAGTTACGGGAGGGGAGGGGAAAATGAGCAGTTCTTC
-	TRBJ2-4	TRBV27	TRBD1	CASSLIGGAWNSQYF	TGTGCCAGCAGTTTAATAGGGGGCGCCTGGAACAGTCAGTACTTC
-	TRBJ1-3	TRBV2	TRBD1	CASSKRDRNYSGNTIYF	TGTGCCAGCAGTAAACGGGACAGGAACTACTCTGGAAACACCATATATTTT
-	TRBJ2-7	TRBV5-4	TRBD1	CASSPQGNSYEQYF	TGTGCCAGCAGCCCACAGGGGAACAGCTACGAGCAGTACTTC
few	TRBJ1-1	TRBV5-1	TRBD1	CASSTSDRRVENTEAFF	TGCGCCAGCAGCACCTCGGACAGGCGCGTCGAGAACACTGAAGCTTTCTTT
few	TRBJ2-1	TRBV5-1	-	CASSVAGTGNGEQFF	TGCGCCAGCAGCGTGGCCGGGACCGGTAACGGTGAGCAGTTCTTC
-	TRBJ2-3	TRBV5-5	TRBD1	CASSFGGTGSTDTQYF	TGTGCCAGCAGCTTCGGCGGGACAGGGTCCACAGATACGCAGTATTTT
-	TRBJ1-3	TRBV14	-	CASSPQGRNTIYF	TGTGCCAGCAGCCCGCAGGGGAGGAACACCATATATTTT
-	TRBJ2-1	TRBV2	TRBD2	CASTGLALSEQFF	TGTGCCAGCACCGGACTAGCTTTGTCTGAGCAGTTCTTC
-	TRBJ2-1	TRBV3-1	-	CASSQEFSLTDEQFF	TGTGCCAGCAGCCAAGAGTTTTCGCTTACGGATGAGCAGTTCTTC
-	TRBJ1-4	TRBV20-1	-	CSASQPGNEKLFF	TGCAGTGCTAGCCAACCGGGAAATGAAAAACTGTTTTTT
-	TRBJ2-3	TRBV11-2	TRBD1	CASSTGQGPDTQYF	TGTGCCAGCAGCACCGGACAGGGCCCAGATACGCAGTATTTT
-	TRBJ2-3	TRBV5-5	-	CASSLGTTITDTQYF	TGTGCCAGCAGCTTGGGGACAACGATCACAGATACGCAGTATTTT
-	TRBJ2-2	TRBV29-1	TRBD1	CSVGTGNTGELFF	TGCAGCGTTGGGACAGGGAACACCGGGGAGCTGTTTTTT
-	TRBJ2-5	TRBV12-3/TRBV12-4	-	CASSLGVREETQYF	TGTGCCAGCAGTTTAGGGGTCCGAGAGGAGACCCAGTACTTC
-	TRBJ2-1	TRBV5-3	-	CARSFTGTLSNEQFF	TGTGCCAGAAGCTTCACCGGGACTCTAAGTAATGAGCAGTTCTTC
few	TRBJ2-2	TRBV19	-	CASTQGQNTGELFF	TGTGCCAGTACCCAAGGACAGAACACCGGGGAGCTGTTTTTT
few	TRBJ2-3	TRBV12-3/TRBV12-4	-	CASSRQSDTQYF	TGTGCCAGCAGCCGCCAGTCAGATACGCAGTATTTT
few	TRBJ1-1	TRBV20-1	-	CSANLGSANTEAFF	TGCAGTGCTAACCTGGGGAGTGCGAACACTGAAGCTTTCTTT
-	TRBJ1-2	TRBV6-1	TRBD1	CASSDRTGINYGYTF	TGTGCCAGCAGCGACAGGACAGGGATAAACTATGGCTACACCTTC
-	TRBJ1-4	TRBV4-1	-	CASSQVRRGRKNEKLFF	TGCGCCAGCAGCCAAGTAAGGAGAGGGCGAAAGAATGAAAAACTGTTTTTT
-	TRBJ1-2	TRBV20-1	-	CSAHYGYTF	TGCAGTGCTCACTATGGCTACACCTTC
-	TRBJ2-3	TRBV20-1	TRBD1	CSAPPRDRVTDTQYF	TGCAGTGCGCCGCCCCGGGACAGGGTTACAGATACGCAGTATTTT
-	TRBJ1-5	TRBV6-4	-	CASSPRDAGEPQHF	TGTGCCAGCAGTCCCCGTGACGCCGGTGAGCCCCAGCATTTT
-	TRBJ2-5	TRBV10-2	TRBD2	CASSAASGRQTQYF	TGCGCCAGCAGTGCGGCTAGCGGGAGGCAGACCCAGTACTTC
-	TRBJ2-1	TRBV7-2	-	CASRGWEGPYEQFF	TGTGCCAGCAGGGGGTGGGAAGGGCCCTATGAGCAGTTCTTC